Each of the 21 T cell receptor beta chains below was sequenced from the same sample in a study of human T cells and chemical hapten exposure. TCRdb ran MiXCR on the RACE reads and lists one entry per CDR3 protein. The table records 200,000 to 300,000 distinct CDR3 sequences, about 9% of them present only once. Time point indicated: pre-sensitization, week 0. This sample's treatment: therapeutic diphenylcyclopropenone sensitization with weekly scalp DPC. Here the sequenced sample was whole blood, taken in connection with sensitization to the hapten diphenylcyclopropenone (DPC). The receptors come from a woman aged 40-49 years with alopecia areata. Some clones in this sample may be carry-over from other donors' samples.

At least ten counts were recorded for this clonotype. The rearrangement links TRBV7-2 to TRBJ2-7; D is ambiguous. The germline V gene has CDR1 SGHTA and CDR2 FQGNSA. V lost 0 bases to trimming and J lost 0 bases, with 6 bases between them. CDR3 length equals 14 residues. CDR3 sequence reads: CASSLAQSSYEQYF. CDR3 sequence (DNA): TGTGCCAGCAGCTTAGCCCAGAGCTCCTACGAGCAGTACTTC. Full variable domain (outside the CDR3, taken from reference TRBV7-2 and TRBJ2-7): GAGVSQSPSNKVTEKGKDVELRCDPISGHTALYWYRQSLGQGLEFLIYFQGNSAPDKSGLPSDRFSAERTGGSVSTLTIQRTQQEDSAVYLCASSLAQSSYEQYFGPGTRLTVT.

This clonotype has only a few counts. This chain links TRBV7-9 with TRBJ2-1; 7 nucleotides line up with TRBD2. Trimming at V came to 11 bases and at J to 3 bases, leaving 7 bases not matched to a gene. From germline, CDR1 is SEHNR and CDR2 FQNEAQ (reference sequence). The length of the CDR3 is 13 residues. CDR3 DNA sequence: TGTGCCTCCGACGGGGGGAACTACAATGAGCAGTTCTTC. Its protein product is CASDGGNYNEQFF.

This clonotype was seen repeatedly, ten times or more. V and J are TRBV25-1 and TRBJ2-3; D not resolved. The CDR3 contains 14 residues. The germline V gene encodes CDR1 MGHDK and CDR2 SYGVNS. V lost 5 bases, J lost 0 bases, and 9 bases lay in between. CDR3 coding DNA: TGTGCCAGCAGTCAGCTGGCTAGCACAGATACGCAGTATTTT. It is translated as CASSQLASTDTQYF.

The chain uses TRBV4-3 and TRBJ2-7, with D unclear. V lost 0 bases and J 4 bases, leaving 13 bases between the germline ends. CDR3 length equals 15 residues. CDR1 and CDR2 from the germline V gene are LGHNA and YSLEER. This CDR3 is CASSQENQAGYEQYF. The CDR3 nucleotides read TGCGCCAGCAGCCAAGAGAACCAGGCTGGGTACGAGCAGTACTTC.

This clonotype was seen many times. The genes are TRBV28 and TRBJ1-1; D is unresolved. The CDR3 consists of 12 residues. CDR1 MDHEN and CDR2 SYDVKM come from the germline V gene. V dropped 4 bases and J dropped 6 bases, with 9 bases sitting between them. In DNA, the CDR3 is TGTGCCAGCAGTTCCCTAGGCGCTGAAGCTTTCTTT. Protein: CASSSLGAEAFF.

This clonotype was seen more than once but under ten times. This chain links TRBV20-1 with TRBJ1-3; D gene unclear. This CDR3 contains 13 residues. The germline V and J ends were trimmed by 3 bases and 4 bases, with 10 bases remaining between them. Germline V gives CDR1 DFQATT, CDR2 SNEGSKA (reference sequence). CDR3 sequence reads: CSASLDYGNTIYF. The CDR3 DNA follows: TGCAGTGCTAGCTTAGACTACGGAAACACCATATATTTT.

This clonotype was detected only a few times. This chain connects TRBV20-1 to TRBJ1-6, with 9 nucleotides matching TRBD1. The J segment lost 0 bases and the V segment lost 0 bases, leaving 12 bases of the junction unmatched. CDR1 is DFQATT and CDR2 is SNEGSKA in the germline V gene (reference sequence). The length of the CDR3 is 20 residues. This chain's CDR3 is CSARDSPGQGRSSYNSPLHF. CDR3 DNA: TGCAGTGCTAGAGACTCTCCGGGACAGGGCCGGAGCTCCTATAATTCACCCCTCCACTTT.

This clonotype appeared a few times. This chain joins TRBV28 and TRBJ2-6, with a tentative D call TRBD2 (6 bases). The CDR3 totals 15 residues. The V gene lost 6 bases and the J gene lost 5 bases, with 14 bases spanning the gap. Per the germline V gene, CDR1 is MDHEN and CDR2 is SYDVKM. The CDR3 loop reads CASRWRGGRANVLTF. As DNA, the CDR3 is TGTGCCAGCAGATGGAGGGGCGGCAGGGCCAACGTCCTGACTTTC.

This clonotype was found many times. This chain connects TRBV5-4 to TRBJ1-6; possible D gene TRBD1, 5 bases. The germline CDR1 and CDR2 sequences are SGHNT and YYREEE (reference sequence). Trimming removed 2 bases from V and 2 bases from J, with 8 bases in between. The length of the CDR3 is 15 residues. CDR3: CASSFGGTYNSPLHF. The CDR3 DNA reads TGTGCCAGCAGCTTCGGGGGGACCTATAATTCACCCCTCCACTTT.

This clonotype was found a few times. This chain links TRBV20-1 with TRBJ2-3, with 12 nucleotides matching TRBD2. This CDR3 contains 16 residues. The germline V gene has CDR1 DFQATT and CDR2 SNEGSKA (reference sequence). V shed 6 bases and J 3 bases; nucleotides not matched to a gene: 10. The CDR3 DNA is TGCAGTGCCGCGAAGACTAGCGGGAGTGCGACAGATACGCAGTATTTT. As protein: CSAAKTSGSATDTQYF.

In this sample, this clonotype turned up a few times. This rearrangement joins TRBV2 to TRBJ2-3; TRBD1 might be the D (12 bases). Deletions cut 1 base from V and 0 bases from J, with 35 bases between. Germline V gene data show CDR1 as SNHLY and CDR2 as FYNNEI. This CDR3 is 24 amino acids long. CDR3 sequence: CASSEEVMGQGALAGGVSTDTQYF. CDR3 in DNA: TGTGCCAGCAGTGAAGAGGTCATGGGACAGGGGGCCCTAGCGGGAGGCGTTAGCACAGATACGCAGTATTTT.

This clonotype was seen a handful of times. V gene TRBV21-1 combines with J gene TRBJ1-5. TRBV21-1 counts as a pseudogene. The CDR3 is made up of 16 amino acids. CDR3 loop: CASSKEKERLTQPQHF. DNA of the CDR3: TGTGCCAGCAGCAAAGAAAAGGAGCGGTTGACTCAGCCCCAGCATTTT.

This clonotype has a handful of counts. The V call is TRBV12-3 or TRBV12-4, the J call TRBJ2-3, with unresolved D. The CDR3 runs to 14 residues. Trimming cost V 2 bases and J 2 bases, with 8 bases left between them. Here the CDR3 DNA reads TGTGCCAGCAGTTTAATCGCACCCACAGATACGCAGTATTTT. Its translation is CASSLIAPTDTQYF.

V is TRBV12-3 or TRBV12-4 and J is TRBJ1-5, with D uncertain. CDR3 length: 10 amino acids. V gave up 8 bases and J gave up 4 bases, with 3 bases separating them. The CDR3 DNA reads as TGTGCCAGCCGAAATCAGCCCCAGCATTTT. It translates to CASRNQPQHF.

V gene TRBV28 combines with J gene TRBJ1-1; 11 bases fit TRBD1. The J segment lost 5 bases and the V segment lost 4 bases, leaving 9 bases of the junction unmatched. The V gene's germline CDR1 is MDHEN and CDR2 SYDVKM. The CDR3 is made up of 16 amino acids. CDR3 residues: CASSSGGQGAPTEAFF. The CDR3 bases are TGTGCCAGCAGTTCCGGAGGACAGGGGGCACCTACTGAAGCTTTCTTT.

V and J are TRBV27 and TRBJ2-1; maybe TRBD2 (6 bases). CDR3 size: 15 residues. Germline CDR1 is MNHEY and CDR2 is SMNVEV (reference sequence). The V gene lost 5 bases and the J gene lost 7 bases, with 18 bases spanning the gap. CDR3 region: CASSPLSLARNEQFF. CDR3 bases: TGTGCCAGCAGTCCCTTAAGTCTAGCGCGGAATGAGCAGTTCTTC.

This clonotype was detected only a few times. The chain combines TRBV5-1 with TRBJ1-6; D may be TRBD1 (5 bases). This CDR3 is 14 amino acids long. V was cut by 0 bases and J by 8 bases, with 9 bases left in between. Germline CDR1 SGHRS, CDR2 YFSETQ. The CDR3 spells CASSLEGDYSPLHF. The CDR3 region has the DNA TGCGCCAGCAGCTTGGAAGGGGACTATTCACCCCTCCACTTT.

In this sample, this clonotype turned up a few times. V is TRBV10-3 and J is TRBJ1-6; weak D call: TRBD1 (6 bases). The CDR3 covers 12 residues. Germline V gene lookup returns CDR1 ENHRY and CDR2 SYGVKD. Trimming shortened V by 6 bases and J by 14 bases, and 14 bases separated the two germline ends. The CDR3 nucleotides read TGTGCCATCAGCGCCCAGGGGTCTACCCTCCACTTT. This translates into CAISAQGSTLHF.

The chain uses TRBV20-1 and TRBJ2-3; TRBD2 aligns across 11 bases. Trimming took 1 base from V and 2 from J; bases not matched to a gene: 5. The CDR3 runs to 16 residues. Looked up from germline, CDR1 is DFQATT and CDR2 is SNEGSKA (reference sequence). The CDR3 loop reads CSARARLAGSTDTQYF. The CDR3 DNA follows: TGCAGTGCTAGAGCCCGACTAGCGGGATCCACAGATACGCAGTATTTT.

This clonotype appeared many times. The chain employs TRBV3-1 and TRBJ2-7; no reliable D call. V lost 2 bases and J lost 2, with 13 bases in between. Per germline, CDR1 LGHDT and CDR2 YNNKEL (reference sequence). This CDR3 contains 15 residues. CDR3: CASSQSAKSAYEQYF. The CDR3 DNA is TGTGCCAGCAGCCAATCAGCTAAATCGGCCTACGAGCAGTACTTC.

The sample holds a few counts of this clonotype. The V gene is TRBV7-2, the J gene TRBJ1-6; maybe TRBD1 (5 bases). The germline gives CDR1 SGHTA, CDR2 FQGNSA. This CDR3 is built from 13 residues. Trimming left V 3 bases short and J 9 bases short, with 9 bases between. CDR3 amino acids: CASSLDIGSPLHF. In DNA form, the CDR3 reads TGTGCCAGCAGCTTGGACATTGGTTCACCCCTCCACTTT. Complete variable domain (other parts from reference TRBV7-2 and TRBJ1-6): GAGVSQSPSNKVTEKGKDVELRCDPISGHTALYWYRQSLGQGLEFLIYFQGNSAPDKSGLPSDRFSAERTGGSVSTLTIQRTQQEDSAVYLCASSLDIGSPLHFGNGTRLTVT.